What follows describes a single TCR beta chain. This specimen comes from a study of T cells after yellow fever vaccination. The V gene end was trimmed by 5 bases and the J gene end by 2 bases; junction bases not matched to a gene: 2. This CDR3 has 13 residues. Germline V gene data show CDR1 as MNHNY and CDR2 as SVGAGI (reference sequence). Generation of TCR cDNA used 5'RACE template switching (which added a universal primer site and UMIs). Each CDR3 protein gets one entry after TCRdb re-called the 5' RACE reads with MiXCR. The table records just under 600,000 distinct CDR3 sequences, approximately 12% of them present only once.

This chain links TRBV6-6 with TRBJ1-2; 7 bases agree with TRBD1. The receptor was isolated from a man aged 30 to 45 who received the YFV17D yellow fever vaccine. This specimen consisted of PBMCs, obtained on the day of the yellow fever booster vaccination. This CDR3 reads CASSKQGNYGYTF. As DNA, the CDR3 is TGTGCCAGCAGTAAACAGGGGAACTATGGCTACACCTTC.